These T cell receptor beta chains were read from a single sample in a study of blood T cell repertoires in COVID-19. The repertoire was sequenced with immunoSEQ multiplex PCR; TCRdb's copy has only in-frame clones and lacks some. The sample holds some 210,000 clones; just over 90% are singletons and the top ten take under 1.5%. The source material was peripheral blood. Source of these receptors: a man younger than 45 with acute or convalescent COVID-19. CDR3s include the opening cysteine and the closing phenylalanine or tryptophan. Fields, in order: D gene, J gene, clone size, V gene, CDR3 protein, CDR3 DNA. D genes are given only for firm matches. For some rows the clone size is stated as once, few or many, or as a class when expanded; others skip it.

NA	TRBJ1-2	once	TRBV6-6	CASSRAGQSNYGYTF	TGTGCCAGCAGTCGCGCCGGACAAAGCAACTATGGCTACACCTTC
TRBD2	TRBJ2-4	NA	TRBV9	CASSVEPGSAGGFLNIQYF	TGTGCCAGCAGCGTAGAACCTGGATCAGCGGGAGGGTTTTTAAACATTCAGTACTTC
TRBD1	TRBJ1-2	NA	TRBV5-4	CASSLESGGWYGYTF	TGTGCCAGCAGCTTGGAATCAGGGGGCTGGTATGGCTACACCTTC
TRBD2	TRBJ2-3	once	TRBV9	CASSVAAGASTDTQYF	TGTGCCAGCAGCGTAGCCGCGGGAGCGAGCACAGATACGCAGTATTTT
NA	TRBJ2-4	once	TRBV7-9	CASSSLLAKNIQYF	TGTGCCAGCAGCTCCCTTCTAGCCAAAAACATTCAGTACTTC
NA	TRBJ2-7	NA	TRBV20-1	CSAVRGREQYF	TGCAGTGCGGTCAGGGGAAGGGAGCAGTACTTC
NA	TRBJ1-6	NA	TRBV7-9	CASSPRRDSPLHF	TGTGCCAGCAGCCCCCGCCGGGATTCACCCCTCCACTTT
NA	TRBJ1-1	NA	TRBV7-2	CASLAGMGTEAFF	TGTGCCAGCCTTGCGGGGATGGGCACTGAAGCTTTCTTT
TRBD2	TRBJ2-1	NA	TRBV7-7	CASSPALAGGVEQFF	TGTGCTAGCAGCCCCGCACTAGCGGGAGGGGTTGAGCAGTTCTTC
NA	TRBJ2-5	NA	TRBV7-9	CASSLVLETQYF	TGTGCCAGCAGCTTAGTCTTGGAGACCCAGTACTTC
NA	TRBJ1-6	once	TRBV19	CASNVKRGSPLHF	TGTGCCAGTAATGTGAAGAGGGGGTCACCCCTCCACTTT
TRBD1	TRBJ1-3	NA	TRBV19	CASKRQGDISGNTIYF	TGTGCCAGTAAAAGGCAGGGGGACATCTCTGGAAACACCATATATTTT
NA	TRBJ1-5	NA	TRBV2	CASRFGGGEEPQHF	TGTGCCAGCAGGTTCGGCGGGGGGGAAGAGCCCCAGCATTTT
NA	TRBJ1-1	NA	TRBV7-3	CASSLHGSGATEAFF	TGTGCCAGCAGCTTACACGGGTCGGGAGCCACTGAAGCTTTCTTT
NA	TRBJ1-1	NA	TRBV29-1	CSVGKNTEAFF	TGCAGCGTTGGTAAAAACACTGAAGCTTTCTTT
TRBD2	TRBJ2-7	NA	TRBV10-2	CASIIGTNYEQYF	TGCGCCAGCATAATAGGGACTAACTACGAGCAGTACTTC
TRBD1	TRBJ2-1	NA	TRBV7-9	CASSLVQGLSNEQFF	TGTGCCAGCAGCTTAGTACAGGGGCTCTCTAATGAGCAGTTCTTC
NA	TRBJ2-7	NA	TRBV6-5	CASSYSRHPFYEQYF	TGTGCCAGCAGTTACTCGAGACATCCATTCTACGAGCAGTACTTC
TRBD2	TRBJ2-1	NA	TRBV10-2	CASSEKREPYNEQFF	TGCGCCAGCAGTGAAAAGCGGGAGCCTTACAATGAGCAGTTCTTC
NA	TRBJ2-2	NA	TRBV5-6	CASSFGGTGELFF	TGTGCCAGCAGTTTTGGGGGGACCGGGGAGCTGTTTTTT
TRBD1	TRBJ1-1	once	TRBV7-9	CASSADRALNTEAFF	TGTGCCAGCAGCGCGGACAGGGCCTTGAACACTGAAGCTTTCTTT
NA	TRBJ1-3	NA	TRBV30	CAWSYYYSGNTIYF	TGTGCCTGGAGTTACTATTACTCTGGAAACACCATATATTTT
TRBD1	TRBJ1-5	few	TRBV4-1	CASSQDLTGRRSNQPQHF	TGCGCCAGCAGCCAAGATTTGACAGGGAGACGGAGCAATCAGCCCCAGCATTTT
NA	TRBJ1-6	NA	TRBV5-4	CASSLDRGNSPLHF	TGTGCCAGCAGCTTGGACCGGGGGAATTCACCCCTCCACTTT
NA	TRBJ1-6	NA	TRBV27	CASSAHGGYGSPLHF	TGTGCCAGCAGCGCGCATGGAGGGTATGGCTCACCCCTCCACTTT
TRBD2	TRBJ2-5	NA	TRBV12-3/TRBV12-4	CASSRGGQTQYF	TGTGCCAGCAGTCGGGGGGGACAGACCCAGTACTTC
TRBD2	TRBJ2-5	NA	TRBV5-1	CASSLAGWETQYF	TGCGCCAGCAGCTTAGCGGGATGGGAGACCCAGTACTTC
NA	TRBJ2-5	NA	TRBV7-7	CASSRSAGSVWETQYF	TGTGCTAGCAGCCGCTCGGCGGGGTCGGTGTGGGAGACCCAGTACTTC
NA	TRBJ1-2	NA	TRBV28	CASSFGRGSSYTF	TGTGCCAGCAGTTTCGGACGAGGGAGCAGCTACACCTTC
TRBD1	TRBJ1-6	NA	TRBV3-1/TRBV3-2	CASSPRQGTNSPLHF	TGTGCCAGCAGCCCGAGACAGGGGACGAATTCACCCCTCCACTTT
TRBD2	TRBJ2-3	NA	TRBV27	CASSFLAGTDTQYF	TGTGCCAGCAGTTTTCTAGCGGGCACAGATACGCAGTATTTT
NA	TRBJ1-1	NA	TRBV2	CASSEDLGRNTEAFF	TGTGCCAGCAGTGAAGACCTGGGGAGAAACACTGAAGCTTTCTTT
NA	TRBJ2-1	once	TRBV11-3	CASSPSAGRNEQFF	TGTGCCAGCAGCCCGAGTGCGGGCCGCAATGAGCAGTTCTTC
NA	TRBJ2-1	once	TRBV10-1	CASSEGGSSYNEQFF	TGCGCCAGCAGTGAGGGAGGGAGCTCCTACAATGAGCAGTTCTTC
TRBD1	TRBJ1-1	NA	TRBV12-5	CASYGTGDLKPEAFF	TGTGCTAGTTATGGGACAGGGGACTTAAAGCCAGAAGCTTTCTTT
NA	TRBJ2-7	NA	TRBV14	CASSLIAAFEQYF	TGTGCCAGCAGCCTAATAGCGGCCTTCGAGCAGTACTTC
NA	TRBJ2-5	NA	TRBV5-1	CASSLEAVQGTQYF	TGCGCCAGCAGCTTGGAAGCGGTTCAAGGGACCCAGTACTTC
NA	TRBJ2-4	NA	TRBV30	CAWKWYCVGGFSSIAKNIQYF	TGTGCCTGGAAATGGTATTGTGTGGGGGGATTCAGCTCGATAGCCAAAAACATTCAGTACTTC
TRBD2	TRBJ2-3	once	TRBV9	CASSARLADSTDTQYF	TGTGCCAGCAGCGCGCGACTAGCGGATAGCACAGATACGCAGTATTTT
TRBD1	TRBJ2-3	many	TRBV11-2	CASSTYRGRADTQYF	TGTGCCAGCAGCACGTACAGGGGGCGCGCGGATACGCAGTATTTT
TRBD2	TRBJ2-1	NA	TRBV7-7	CASSFEAGPYNEQFF	TGTGCTAGCAGTTTCGAAGCGGGGCCCTACAATGAGCAGTTCTTC
TRBD1	TRBJ1-1	NA	TRBV6-1	CASSEKTGGATEAFF	TGTGCCAGCAGTGAAAAAACAGGGGGCGCGACTGAAGCTTTCTTT
NA	TRBJ2-2	NA	TRBV14	CASSQVPWGRSDGELFF	TGTGCCAGCAGCCAAGTTCCCTGGGGCAGGTCGGACGGGGAGCTGTTTTTT